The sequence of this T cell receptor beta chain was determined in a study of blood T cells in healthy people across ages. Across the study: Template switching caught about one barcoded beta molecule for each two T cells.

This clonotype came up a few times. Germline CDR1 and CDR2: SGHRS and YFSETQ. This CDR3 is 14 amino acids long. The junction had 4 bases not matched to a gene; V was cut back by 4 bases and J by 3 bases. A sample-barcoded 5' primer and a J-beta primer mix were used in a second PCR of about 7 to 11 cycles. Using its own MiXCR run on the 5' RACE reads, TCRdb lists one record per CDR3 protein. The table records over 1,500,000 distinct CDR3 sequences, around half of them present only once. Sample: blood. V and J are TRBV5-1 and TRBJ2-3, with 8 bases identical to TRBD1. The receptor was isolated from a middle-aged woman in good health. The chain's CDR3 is CASSMDRVTDTQYF. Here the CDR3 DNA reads TGCGCCAGCAGCATGGACAGGGTTACAGATACGCAGTATTTT.